This T cell receptor beta chain was sequenced for a study of blood T cell repertoires in COVID-19. This clone was detected a few times. Its ends do not fully match the called genes, so a read error is possible. There are 13 residues in the CDR3. Germline loops: CDR1 SGHRS, CDR2 YFSETQ. Original data processing: Amplifying reference gene primers gave estimates of nucleated cell counts. The data were produced by immunoSEQ multiplex PCR, yet TCRdb's version contains in-frame clones alone and is incomplete. V and J calls and clone size are copied from that table; D and trimming were computed from the DNA. The repertoire holds a few hundred thousand clones, with 70% to 90% as singletons.

This clonotype was sampled from a woman in her thirties or forties with acute COVID-19. Sequenced material: PBMCs or T cells enriched from blood (not recorded which). The chain combines TRBV5-1 with TRBJ1-3; 7 positions agree with TRBD1. The CDR3, as DNA: TGCGCCAGCAGCCAGGGGGTTGGAGACACCATATATTTT. It translates to CASSQGVGDTIYF.